The 27 T cell receptor beta chains presented below share a single source sample, sequenced in a study of blood T cell repertoires in COVID-19. Assay used: immunoSEQ multiplex PCR; TCRdb lists only in-frame clones, some missing. The table records about 350,000 clones, roughly 89% of them present only once. The specimen sequenced was peripheral blood. The receptor set was obtained from an older woman with COVID-19, enrolled during active disease.

The rearrangement uses TRBV30 and TRBJ1-1, with D tentatively TRBD1 (5 bases). Trimming shortened V by 1 base and J by 10 bases, and 10 bases separated the two germline ends. In germline, CDR1 is GTSNPN, CDR2 SVGIG (reference sequence). This CDR3 contains 11 residues. CDR3 in DNA: TGTGCCTGGAGTGACTCGGGGGGAGCTTTCTTT. Translation gives CAWSDSGGAFF.

The chain recombines TRBV5-1 with TRBJ1-1; perhaps TRBD1 as D (5 bases). This CDR3 has 13 residues. V was clipped by 4 bases and J by 3 bases, with 10 bases between them. The germline CDR1 and CDR2 sequences are SGHRS and YFSETQ. This chain's CDR3 is CASSTGHDTEAFF. As DNA, the CDR3 is TGCGCCAGCAGCACTGGACACGACACTGAAGCTTTCTTT.

The chain recombines TRBV19 with TRBJ1-1, with 8 positions matching TRBD1. The CDR3 runs 16 residues. Germline-derived CDR1 and CDR2 are LNHDA and SQIVND (reference sequence). The V segment lost 6 bases and the J segment 9 bases; nucleotides outside the gene matches: 18. The CDR3 sequence is CASRRDRGPGPVQAFF. DNA for the CDR3: TGTGCCAGTAGAAGAGACAGGGGCCCAGGTCCCGTCCAAGCTTTCTTT.

This rearrangement joins TRBV28 to TRBJ2-7; TRBD2 is a possible D gene (6 bases). The length of the CDR3 is 15 residues. The V and J ends lost 6 bases and 3 bases respectively, with 18 bases between them. CDR1 MDHEN and CDR2 SYDVKM come from the germline V gene. CDR3 DNA: TGTGCCAGCAGCACCGGGGGTGGCCCAAACTACGAGCAGTACTTC. Its translation: CASSTGGGPNYEQYF.

This chain joins TRBV20-1 and TRBJ1-2; the D gene is possibly TRBD1 (6 bases). The CDR3 runs to 15 residues. From germline, CDR1 is DFQATT and CDR2 SNEGSKA (reference sequence). V was trimmed by 3 bases and J by 1 base, leaving 15 bases between them. CDR3 in DNA: TGCAGTGCTAGTGGTCAGGGGACGCTTAACTATGGCTACACCTTC. Translating it yields CSASGQGTLNYGYTF.

The chain joins TRBV5-1 to TRBJ2-7; the match to TRBD1 covers 9 bases. The junction had 10 bases not matched to a gene; V was cut back by 4 bases and J by 5 bases. The germline gives CDR1 SGHRS, CDR2 YFSETQ. The CDR3 length is 15 residues. The CDR3 protein is CASSISPGQGDEQYF. CDR3 nucleotides: TGCGCCAGCAGCATCTCCCCGGGACAGGGAGACGAGCAGTACTTC.

This chain uses TRBV5-4 with TRBJ2-1; 9 nucleotides match TRBD1. There are 15 residues in the CDR3. Trimming cost V 3 bases and J 7 bases; bases outside gene matches: 8. CDR1 and CDR2 from the germline V gene are SGHNT and YYREEE (reference sequence). Here the CDR3 DNA reads TGTGCCAGCAGCTCCGGGACAGGGAGACATAATGAGCAGTTCTTC. It encodes CASSSGTGRHNEQFF.

This clone was recorded once. The genes are TRBV28 and TRBJ2-3, with 9 bases that match TRBD2. The trim removed 7 bases at V and 10 bases at J, leaving 12 bases unmatched. This CDR3 is 14 amino acids long. CDR1 MDHEN and CDR2 SYDVKM come from the germline V gene. DNA for the CDR3: TGTGCCAGCATCGCGGGGGGGCGAACTCTTTCGCAGTATTTT. Protein: CASIAGGRTLSQYF.

The V gene is TRBV19, the J gene TRBJ1-5, with D perhaps matching TRBD1 (6 bases). The CDR3 sequence is 15 residues long. Germline lookup yields CDR1 LNHDA and CDR2 SQIVND (reference sequence). V was shortened by 0 bases and J by 5 bases, with 11 bases between the two germline ends. In DNA form, the CDR3 reads TGTGCCAGTAGTATAGATATGGGGACACATCAGCCCCAGCATTTT. As protein: CASSIDMGTHQPQHF. The variable domain in full, with the rest retrieved from reference TRBV19 and TRBJ1-5, is DGGITQSPKYLFRKEGQNVTLSCEQNLNHDAMYWYRQDPGQGLRLIYYSQIVNDFQKGDIAEGYSVSREKKESFPLTVTSAQKNPTAFYLCASSIDMGTHQPQHFGDGTRLSIL.

V gene TRBV29-1 combines with J gene TRBJ2-7; 7 bases are shared with TRBD1. The CDR3 contains 14 residues. CDR1 SQVTM and CDR2 ANQGSEA come from the germline V gene. Trimming cost V 3 bases and J 3 bases; bases outside gene matches: 8. The DNA of the CDR3 is TGCAGCGTTGAGACAGATAGACAGGGCTACGAGCAGTACTTC. Its translation is CSVETDRQGYEQYF.

This clone has just a few counts. V gene TRBV5-1 combines with J gene TRBJ1-1, with a possible D match to TRBD1 (5 bases). This CDR3 spans 14 amino acids. Per germline, CDR1 SGHRS and CDR2 YFSETQ. V was cut by 2 bases and J by 1 base, with 9 bases left in between. CDR3 bases: TGCGCCAGCAGCTTACAGGTGGGGAACACTGAAGCTTTCTTT. Protein product: CASSLQVGNTEAFF.

The chain uses TRBV19 and TRBJ2-7; D is perhaps TRBD2 (5 bases). Per the germline V gene, CDR1 is LNHDA and CDR2 is SQIVND (reference sequence). V lost 2 bases and J 8 bases, leaving 13 bases between the germline ends. CDR3 length equals 13 residues. CDR3 nucleotide sequence: TGTGCCAGTAGTATACTTGGGGAGAGCAAGCAGTACTTC. The encoded protein is CASSILGESKQYF.

The rearrangement uses TRBV5-1 and TRBJ1-1, with D perhaps matching TRBD1 (6 bases). CDR1 is SGHRS, CDR2 YFSETQ, per germline. The CDR3 loop spans 13 amino acids. V lost 0 bases, J lost 5 bases, and 8 bases lay in between. The CDR3 DNA sequence: TGCGCCAGCAGCTTGGCAGGGGTGACTGAAGCTTTCTTT. Translating gives CASSLAGVTEAFF.

The chain combines TRBV7-9 with TRBJ2-3, with D unresolved. Germline loops: CDR1 SEHNR, CDR2 FQNEAQ (reference sequence). The V gene lost 4 bases and the J gene lost 6 bases, with 14 bases spanning the gap. The CDR3 is made up of 14 amino acids. CDR3 bases: TGTGCCAGCAGCTCCCAGTCCCCCAGGGATACGCAGTATTTT. Its translation: CASSSQSPRDTQYF. Filled out from reference TRBV7-9 and TRBJ2-3, the complete variable domain reads DTGVSQNPRHKITKRGQNVTFRCDPISEHNRLYWYRQTLGQGPEFLTYFQNEAQLEKSRLLSDRFSAERPKGSFSTLEIQRTEQGDSAMYLCASSSQSPRDTQYFGPGTRLTVL.

This chain joins TRBV18 and TRBJ2-7; D gene uncertain. The CDR3 extends over 14 amino acids. Germline V gene sequence: CDR1 KGHSH, CDR2 LQKENI. V shed 2 bases and J shed 0 bases, with 8 bases lying between them. The CDR3 region is CASSPLASSYEQYF. Here the CDR3 DNA reads TGTGCCAGCTCACCATTGGCCAGCTCCTACGAGCAGTACTTC.

The V and J genes are TRBV7-2 and TRBJ2-3, with D perhaps matching TRBD1 (5 bases). The CDR3 is made up of 14 amino acids. CDR1 and CDR2 (germline): SGHTA, FQGNSA. Trimming left V 4 bases short and J 1 base short, with 9 bases between. As DNA, the CDR3 is TGTGCCAGCAGCTACAGGCCCCGCACAGATACGCAGTATTTT. Amino acids: CASSYRPRTDTQYF. Full variable domain (remainder filled in from reference TRBV7-2 and TRBJ2-3): GAGVSQSPSNKVTEKGKDVELRCDPISGHTALYWYRQSLGQGLEFLIYFQGNSAPDKSGLPSDRFSAERTGGSVSTLTIQRTQQEDSAVYLCASSYRPRTDTQYFGPGTRLTVL.

The V call is TRBV7-9, the J call TRBJ1-3, with TRBD1 identical over 8 bases. Germline lookup yields CDR1 SEHNR and CDR2 FQNEAQ (reference sequence). V gave up 5 bases and J gave up 2 bases; unmatched junction bases: 2. This CDR3 is built from 14 residues. Here the CDR3 reads CASSMDRAGNTIYF. In DNA, the CDR3 is TGTGCCAGCAGCATGGACAGGGCTGGAAACACCATATATTTT.

The rearrangement links TRBV19 to TRBJ1-5; 9 bases map to TRBD1. V lost 7 bases and J lost 5; bases outside the gene matches: 9. Per germline, CDR1 LNHDA and CDR2 SQIVND (reference sequence). The CDR3 loop spans 15 amino acids. The CDR3 is CASNQDRGLYQPQHF. The CDR3 DNA follows: TGTGCCAGTAACCAGGACAGGGGACTATATCAGCCCCAGCATTTT.

The rearrangement links TRBV29-1 to TRBJ1-1, with D uncertain. Trimming removed 6 bases from V and 4 bases from J, with 15 bases in between. The germline V gene encodes CDR1 SQVTM and CDR2 ANQGSEA. CDR3 length: 13 amino acids. Written as DNA, the CDR3 is TGCAGCGTCGAGCGGCAGGCGGGCACTGAAGCTTTCTTT. It yields the protein CSVERQAGTEAFF.

V is TRBV28 and J is TRBJ1-1, with TRBD1 matching 7 bases. Germline CDR1 reads MDHEN; CDR2 reads SYDVKM. The V segment lost 6 bases and the J segment 0 bases; nucleotides outside the gene matches: 7. This CDR3 has 15 residues. DNA for the CDR3: TGTGCCAGCAGCCGGGGACAGTTCATGAACACTGAAGCTTTCTTT. Its protein product is CASSRGQFMNTEAFF.

The CDR3 here is CASSLEMGGIQPQHF. The CDR3 coding sequence is TGTGCCAGCAGCTTAGAAATGGGGGGTATCCAGCCCCAGCATTTT. The chain is built from TRBV7-6 and TRBJ1-5, with D possibly TRBD1 on 5 matching bases. CDR1 is SGHVS and CDR2 is FNYEAQ in the germline V gene. V was trimmed by 1 base and J by 7 bases, leaving 14 bases between them. The length of the CDR3 is 15 residues. Looking up the rest from reference TRBV7-6 and TRBJ1-5 gives the full variable domain: GAGVSQSPRYKVTKRGQDVALRCDPISGHVSLYWYRQALGQGPEFLTYFNYEAQQDKSGLPNDRFSAERPEGSISTLTIQRTEQRDSAMYRCASSLEMGGIQPQHFGDGTRLSIL.

The CDR3 DNA is TGTGCCAGCAGCTTAGGACTAGCGGTGGGCGAGCAGTACTTC. This gives the protein CASSLGLAVGEQYF. The chain links TRBV7-2 to TRBJ2-7; 9 bases align to TRBD2. The CDR3 covers 14 residues. V lost 1 base to trimming and J lost 6 bases; unmatched junction nucleotides: 4. Looked up from germline, CDR1 is SGHTA and CDR2 is FQGNSA. The full variable domain, in which reference TRBV7-2 and TRBJ2-7 provide the parts outside the CDR3, is GAGVSQSPSNKVTEKGKDVELRCDPISGHTALYWYRQSLGQGLEFLIYFQGNSAPDKSGLPSDRFSAERTGGSVSTLTIQRTQQEDSAVYLCASSLGLAVGEQYFGPGTRLTVT.

This clone was picked up one time. V gene TRBV12-5 combines with J gene TRBJ1-5, with D unresolved. Germline assignment: CDR1 LGHNT and CDR2 FRNRAP. The CDR3 runs 13 residues. The V end was cut by 5 bases, the J end by 5 bases, with 10 bases between. Here the CDR3 reads CASGTRGHQPQHF. The DNA for the CDR3 is TGTGCTAGTGGTACACGTGGTCATCAGCCCCAGCATTTT. The whole variable domain, remainder taken from reference TRBV12-5 and TRBJ1-5, is DARVTQTPRHKVTEMGQEVTMRCQPILGHNTVFWYRQTMMQGLELLAYFRNRAPLDDSGMPKDRFSAEMPDATLATLKIQPSEPRDSAVYFCASGTRGHQPQHFGDGTRLSIL.

The J gene is TRBJ2-5, the V gene TRBV7-3; D ambiguous. With 5 bases removed from V and 5 bases from J, the gap between germline ends came to 15 bases. Germline assignment: CDR1 SGHTA and CDR2 FQGTGA. This CDR3 region has 14 residues. The CDR3 region is CASSPTIRGETQYF. CDR3 coding DNA: TGTGCCAGCAGCCCGACAATACGTGGGGAGACCCAGTACTTC.

This chain links TRBV14 with TRBJ1-2; 7 bases are shared with TRBD1. The trim removed 5 bases at V and 7 bases at J, leaving 10 bases unmatched. The V gene's germline CDR1 is SGHDN and CDR2 FVKESK. This CDR3 comprises 14 residues. As DNA, the CDR3 is TGTGCCAGCAGCTTCACTACAGGGGCGGGTGGCTACACCTTC. This encodes CASSFTTGAGGYTF.

The V gene is TRBV15, the J gene TRBJ2-5; weak D call: TRBD1 (6 bases). The CDR3 contains 15 residues. Deletions cut 2 bases from V and 2 bases from J, with 12 bases between. CDR1 is LNHNV, CDR2 YYDKDF, per germline (reference sequence). CDR3 bases: TGTGCCACCAGCAGATCGGCAGGGGAACAAGAGACCCAGTACTTC. This sequence encodes CATSRSAGEQETQYF.

V and J are TRBV19 and TRBJ1-1; unclear D gene. CDR3 size: 11 residues. Germline V gene sequence: CDR1 LNHDA, CDR2 SQIVND (reference sequence). The V end was cut by 7 bases, the J end by 8 bases, with 11 bases between. CDR3 loop: CASTRMSEAFF. The CDR3 DNA is TGTGCCAGTACCCGTATGTCCGAAGCTTTCTTT. The whole variable domain, filled in from reference TRBV19 and TRBJ1-1, reads DGGITQSPKYLFRKEGQNVTLSCEQNLNHDAMYWYRQDPGQGLRLIYYSQIVNDFQKGDIAEGYSVSREKKESFPLTVTSAQKNPTAFYLCASTRMSEAFFGQGTRLTVV.